Sequencing of this T cell receptor (beta chain) was carried out in a study of cytomegalovirus exposure and HLA in healthy donors. Comments on this clone: Its antigen is as yet unknown.

Although they were nominally healthy when sampled, donors likely had unrecorded immune exposures. The CDR3 runs 14 residues. Per germline, CDR1 MNHEY and CDR2 SMNVEV (reference sequence). Trimming left V 6 bases short and J 0 bases short, with 8 bases between. The primer mix had 60 Vbeta and 13 Jbeta primers. The repertoire was sequenced with immunoSEQ multiplex PCR; TCRdb's copy has only in-frame clones and lacks some. The data show 25,000 to 40,000 clones, 44% seen once. Study-wide results and limits: It has been reported that TCR beta sequences accurately predicted the HLA-A and HLA-B alleles of most subjects.

Sequencing was carried out using PBMCs. The V gene is TRBV27, the J gene TRBJ2-2; D may be TRBD2 (5 bases). This TCR was recovered from a woman in her forties or fifties in good health and CMV-seronegative. The DNA for the CDR3 is TGTGCCAGCAGCAAACTAGCGAACACCGGGGAGCTGTTTTTT. Amino acid sequence: CASSKLANTGELFF.